This TCR beta chain originates from a study of T cell responses to AZD1222 COVID-19 vaccine. The study's findings and limits: Reports say nearly half of spike-specific TCRs go after unmutated variant regions.

The CDR3 covers 15 residues. Trimming took off 1 base at V and 4 bases at J, with 12 bases between the two ends. Germline V gene sequence: CDR1 SGHTA, CDR2 FQGNSA. Remarks on this clone: What it recognizes is unknown.

TCRdb's copy holds only in-frame clones and misses some; the assay was immunoSEQ multiplex PCR. The repertoire holds under 250,000 clones, with 85% to 95% as singletons. Here the sequenced sample was peripheral blood, taken on day 0 of MenACWY control vaccination. The receptor's source is an adult in good health. The chain couples TRBV7-2 to TRBJ2-3; no clear D. The CDR3 sequence is CASSLELSIADTQYF. The CDR3 DNA is TGTGCCAGCAGCTTAGAGCTGAGTATCGCAGATACGCAGTATTTT.